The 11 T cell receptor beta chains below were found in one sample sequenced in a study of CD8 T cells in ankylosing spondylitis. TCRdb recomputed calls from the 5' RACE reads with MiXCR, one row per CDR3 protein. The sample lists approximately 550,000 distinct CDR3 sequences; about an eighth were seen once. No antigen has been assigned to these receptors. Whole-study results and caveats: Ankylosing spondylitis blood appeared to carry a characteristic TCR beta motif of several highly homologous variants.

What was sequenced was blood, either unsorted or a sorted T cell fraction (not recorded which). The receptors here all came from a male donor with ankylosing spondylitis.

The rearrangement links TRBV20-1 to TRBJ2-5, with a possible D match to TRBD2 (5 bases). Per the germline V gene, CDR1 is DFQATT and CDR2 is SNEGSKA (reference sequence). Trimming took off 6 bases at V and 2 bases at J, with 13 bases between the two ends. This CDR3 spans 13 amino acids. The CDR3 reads CSATGLLQETQYF. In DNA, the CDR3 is TGCAGTGCAACCGGACTCCTTCAAGAGACCCAGTACTTC.

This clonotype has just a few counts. The CDR3 coding sequence is TGTGCCAGCAGCAACGCAGGGGCGGTAGTCACCGGGGAGCTGTTTTTT. Encoded protein: CASSNAGAVVTGELFF. V usage is TRBV21-1 and J usage is TRBJ2-2; the listed D gene, TRBD1, was not tested against the DNA. TRBV21-1 is a recognized pseudogene. This CDR3 region has 16 residues.

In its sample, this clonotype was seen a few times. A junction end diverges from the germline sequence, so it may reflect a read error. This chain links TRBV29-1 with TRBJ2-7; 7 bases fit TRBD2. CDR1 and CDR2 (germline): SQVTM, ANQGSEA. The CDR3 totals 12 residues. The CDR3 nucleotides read TGCAGCGTGGAAGGTGCGGGAGAGGAGCAGTACTTC. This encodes CSVEGAGEEQYF.

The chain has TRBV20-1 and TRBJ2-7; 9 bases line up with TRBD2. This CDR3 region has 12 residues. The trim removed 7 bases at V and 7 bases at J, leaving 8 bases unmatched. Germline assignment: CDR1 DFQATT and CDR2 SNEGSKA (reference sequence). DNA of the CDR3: TGCAGTGGTAGCGGGAGAACGGGGGAGCAGTACTTC. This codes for CSGSGRTGEQYF.

As DNA, the CDR3 is TGCAGTGCGAAGGGGTCCAGGGGGCGCCCCTACGAGCAGTACTTC. This encodes CSAKGSRGRPYEQYF. The rearrangement joins TRBV20-1 to TRBJ2-7, with 8 bases aligning to TRBD1. Germline V gene lookup returns CDR1 DFQATT and CDR2 SNEGSKA (reference sequence). The CDR3 totals 15 residues. V lost 6 bases to trimming and J lost 2 bases; unmatched junction nucleotides: 12.

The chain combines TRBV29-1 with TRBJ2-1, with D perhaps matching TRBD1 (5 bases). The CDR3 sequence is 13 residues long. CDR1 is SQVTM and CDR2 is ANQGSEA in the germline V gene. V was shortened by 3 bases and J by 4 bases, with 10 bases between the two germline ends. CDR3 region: CSVDSTAYNEQFF. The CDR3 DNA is TGCAGCGTTGACTCGACAGCTTACAATGAGCAGTTCTTC.

The CDR3 DNA reads TGTGCCAGCATTGGGGGGCAGGGGGCTAGCGAAAAACTGTTTTTT. Amino acid sequence: CASIGGQGASEKLFF. The genes are TRBV12-3 or TRBV12-4 and TRBJ1-4; 8 nucleotides align to TRBD1. There are 15 residues in the CDR3. V dropped 7 bases and J dropped 8; count of bases not matched to a gene: 12.

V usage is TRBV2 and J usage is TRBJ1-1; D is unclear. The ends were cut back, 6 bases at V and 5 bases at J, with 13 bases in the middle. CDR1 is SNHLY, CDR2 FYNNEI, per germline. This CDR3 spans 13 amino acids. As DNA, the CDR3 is TGTGCCAGCAGGACTCGGGAAAGGACTGAAGCTTTCTTT. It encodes CASRTRERTEAFF. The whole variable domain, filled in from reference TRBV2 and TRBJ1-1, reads EPEVTQTPSHQVTQMGQEVILRCVPISNHLYFYWYRQILGQKVEFLVSFYNNEISEKSEIFDDQFSVERPDGSNFTLKIRSTKLEDSAMYFCASRTRERTEAFFGQGTRLTVV.

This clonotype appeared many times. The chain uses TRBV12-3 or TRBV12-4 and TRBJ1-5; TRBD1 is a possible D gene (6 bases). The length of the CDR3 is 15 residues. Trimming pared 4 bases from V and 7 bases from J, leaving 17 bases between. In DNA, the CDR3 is TGTGCCAGCAGTTCGTCAAGGGGGGGTGGCCAGCCCCAGCATTTT. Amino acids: CASSSSRGGGQPQHF.

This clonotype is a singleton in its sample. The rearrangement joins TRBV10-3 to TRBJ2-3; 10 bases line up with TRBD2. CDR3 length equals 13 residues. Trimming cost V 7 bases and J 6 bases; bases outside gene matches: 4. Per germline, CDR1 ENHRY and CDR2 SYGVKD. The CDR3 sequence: CAITPTSGDTQYF. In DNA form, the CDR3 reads TGTGCCATCACTCCGACTAGCGGGGATACGCAGTATTTT.

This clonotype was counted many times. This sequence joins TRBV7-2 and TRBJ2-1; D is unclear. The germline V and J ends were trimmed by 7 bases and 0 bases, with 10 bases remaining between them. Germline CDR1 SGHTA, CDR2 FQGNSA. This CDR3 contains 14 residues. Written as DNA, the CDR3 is TGTGCCAGCAACCCTGGGGACTCCTACAATGAGCAGTTCTTC. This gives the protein CASNPGDSYNEQFF.